This T cell receptor (beta chain) is from a study of blood T cell repertoires in COVID-19 (dated by TCRdb to 2018 to 2020). Broadly, across the study: Samples from collaborators originated in the United States, Italy and Spain and spanned both the acute and convalescent phases of COVID-19. Samples were obtained from the ongoing ImmuneRACE study (first 160 participants) and from 1,254 subjects provided by 6 global collaborators. The prospective study material was composed of cDNA or gDNA derived from T cells, B-cell-depleted T cells, or PBMCs. Nearly every sample came with metadata listing a de-identified subject ID, COVID-19 status, age in years and sex. Subjects who had been exposed to COVID-19, were actively infected with it, or had recovered from it provided the deeply sampled blood TCRbeta repertoires that made up the dataset. Where HLA class I and class II types were available, the types were taken from metadata supplied by the sample provider, not from assay-based typing. The repertoires were made available in a free public database intended to serve as a resource for research on the immune response to SARS-CoV-2. Summary of the overall study and its limitations: The quantity of clinical and demographic metadata differed by source and by participant and was supplied without curation.

Comments on this clone: Its antigen remains undetermined. Per-base quality was not reported, and no clone a single base away is much larger than it.

TCRbeta CDR3 regions were amplified from genomic DNA using the immunoSEQ Assay, a bias-controlled multiplex PCR. Turning to the authors' computational methods: Nucleated cell counts per sample were estimated from amplification of reference gene primers within the assay. Sequence reads were collapsed and filtered to measure the absolute abundance of every unique TCRbeta CDR3 rearrangement. For each sample, productive Simpson clonality was calculated as the square root of Simpson's diversity index across productive rearrangements. TCRdb obtained this table from immuneACCESS and retained in-frame rearrangements with V and J assigned. These tables miss some clones; where compared with another copy, unresolved V genes account for less than half of the shortfall, and the remainder is unexplained. The V and J calls and clone size were taken over from that table, and D and trimming were inferred from the DNA. The sample profile shows approximately 430,000 clones; roughly 85% of them were found once. The ten largest make up over 1.1% of the sample.

V lost 4 bases and J lost 4 bases, and the count of bases not matched to a germline gene is 8. The germline V gene encodes CDR1 MNHEY and CDR2 SVGAGI. Spanning cysteine to phenylalanine, the CDR3 consists of 16 amino acids. Only the CDR3 DNA is retained, 48 bases long and in frame from the first base. Each collaborating institution followed its own protocols to collect whole blood in K2EDTA tubes. Collaborator samples were shipped for TCRbeta analysis as frozen whole blood, isolated PBMCs, or DNA extracted from either sample type. Sequenced material: peripheral blood. This chain is built from TRBV6-5 and TRBJ1-2; 11 bases in between match TRBD1. The TCR originated in a woman under 40 with active or convalescent COVID-19. The CDR3: CASSSGRDRGFYGYTF. In nucleotide form, the sequence is TGTGCCAGCAGTTCGGGCCGGGACAGGGGGTTCTATGGCTACACCTTC.